The 25 T cell receptor beta chains given below trace back to one sample, sequenced in a study of T-cell memory formation after mild COVID-19. TCRdb itself ran the 5' RACE reads through MiXCR, one entry per CDR3 protein. Of around 420,000 distinct CDR3 sequences in the sample, 24% were seen once. Sample: PBMCs or a T cell subset sorted from them (not recorded which). These receptors all stem from an adult woman who had mild COVID-19 (a few samples of this study predate the infection). Cell type and time point are not known.

In this sample, this clonotype turned up a few times. The chain couples TRBV5-6 to TRBJ2-7; D is perhaps TRBD2 (7 bases). With 1 base removed from V and 3 bases from J, the gap between germline ends came to 17 bases. Per germline, CDR1 SGHDT and CDR2 YYEEEE. CDR3 size: 16 residues. CDR3 region: CASSLLRGPLDYEQYF. CDR3 nucleotides: TGTGCCAGCAGCTTGTTGCGGGGGCCTCTTGACTACGAGCAGTACTTC.

This clonotype was counted between two and nine times. The rearrangement joins TRBV29-1 to TRBJ2-7, with 11 bases lining up with TRBD2. With 6 bases clipped from V and 3 bases from J, the junction kept 4 bases outside the gene matches. CDR3 length: 13 residues. Germline lookup yields CDR1 SQVTM and CDR2 ANQGSEA. The CDR3 is CSVTGLAGYEQYF. CDR3 nucleotides: TGCAGCGTCACCGGACTAGCGGGCTACGAGCAGTACTTC.

The chain links TRBV9 to TRBJ2-7, with 7 bases that match TRBD1. The CDR3 loop spans 13 amino acids. Germline V lookup: CDR1 SGDLS, CDR2 YYNGEE. The V segment lost 4 bases and the J segment 7 bases; nucleotides outside the gene matches: 8. The CDR3 DNA sequence: TGTGCCAGCAGCAAAGGACAGGCCTCTGAGCAGTACTTC. It yields the protein CASSKGQASEQYF.

Only a few counts were recorded for this clonotype. The chain recombines TRBV28 with TRBJ2-3, with 7 bases aligning to TRBD1. V was pared by 5 bases and J by 5 bases, with 13 bases of the junction left unmatched. The germline gives CDR1 MDHEN, CDR2 SYDVKM. The CDR3 is made up of 16 amino acids. The CDR3 nucleotides are TGTGCCAGCAGTGTTACAGGGATAGGGGGCAGAGATACGCAGTATTTT. Translation: CASSVTGIGGRDTQYF.

This clonotype was counted between two and nine times. The chain couples TRBV7-2 to TRBJ2-2; no definite D call. The CDR3 spans 14 residues. Germline V gene lookup returns CDR1 SGHTA and CDR2 FQGNSA. Trimming took 1 base from V and 5 from J, leaving 8 bases between them. CDR3 sequence (DNA): TGTGCCAGCAGCTTAGTCTGGCAAACCGGGGAGCTGTTTTTT. Its protein is CASSLVWQTGELFF.

This clonotype was found a few times. This chain uses TRBV27 with TRBJ1-2, with 10 bases fitting TRBD1. V shed 3 bases, J shed 2 bases, and the junction held 6 bases outside the gene matches. Germline lookup yields CDR1 MNHEY and CDR2 SMNVEV (reference sequence). The CDR3 is 16 amino acids. As DNA, the CDR3 is TGTGCCAGCAGTTTGTCCGGACAGGGGGGAAACTATGGCTACACCTTC. Protein sequence: CASSLSGQGGNYGYTF.

Only a few counts were recorded for this clonotype. The genes are TRBV13 and TRBJ1-1; 10 bases are shared with TRBD1. The CDR3 is 16 residues long. The germline gives CDR1 PRHDT, CDR2 FYEKMQ (reference sequence). The V segment lost 1 base and the J segment 7 bases; nucleotides outside the gene matches: 9. The CDR3 sequence: CASSLEARQGAGEAFF. The CDR3 region has the DNA TGTGCCAGCAGCTTAGAGGCCAGACAGGGGGCGGGTGAAGCTTTCTTT.

Many counts were recorded for this clonotype. The J gene is TRBJ2-6, the V gene TRBV7-6; 7 bases are shared with TRBD1. The CDR3 is 19 amino acids. In germline, CDR1 is SGHVS, CDR2 FNYEAQ. V dropped 4 bases and J dropped 0; count of bases not matched to a gene: 12. In DNA form, the CDR3 reads TGTGCCAGCAGCTCAATATACTGGACAGGCAGCTCTGGGGCCAACGTCCTGACTTTC. Residues: CASSSIYWTGSSGANVLTF.

V usage is TRBV12-3 or TRBV12-4 and J usage is TRBJ2-3; TRBD2 matches 15 bases. The CDR3 contains 17 residues. After removal of 6 bases from V and 1 base from J, the junction contained 5 bases not matched to a gene. CDR3: CASSKGLAGGGTDTQYF. DNA of the CDR3: TGTGCCAGCAGCAAAGGACTAGCGGGGGGGGGCACAGATACGCAGTATTTT.

This clonotype was observed a handful of times. The V call is TRBV15, the J call TRBJ2-1, with no clear D. Trimming took off 0 bases at V and 3 bases at J, with 3 bases between the two ends. Germline CDR1 and CDR2: LNHNV and YYDKDF (reference sequence). The CDR3 is 13 residues long. CDR3 in amino acids: CATSREVYNEQFF. CDR3 sequence (DNA): TGTGCCACCAGCAGAGAAGTCTACAATGAGCAGTTCTTC.

The chain links TRBV20-1 to TRBJ2-5, with D unclear. The CDR3 runs to 14 residues. V lost 3 bases and J lost 2, with 13 bases in between. Germline V lookup: CDR1 DFQATT, CDR2 SNEGSKA (reference sequence). In DNA, the CDR3 is TGCAGTGCTAGGGGTGTCGGGCGGCAAGAGACCCAGTACTTC. Translated: CSARGVGRQETQYF.

The V gene is TRBV27, the J gene TRBJ1-2; D possibly corresponds to TRBD1 (5 bases). Germline V lookup: CDR1 MNHEY, CDR2 SMNVEV (reference sequence). The length of the CDR3 is 15 residues. V lost 0 bases and J 4 bases, leaving 12 bases between the germline ends. In DNA form, the CDR3 reads TGTGCCAGCAGTTTATCGTCTTGGGGGGTCTATGGCTACACCTTC. Its translation is CASSLSSWGVYGYTF.

Concerning this clonotype itself: A much bigger clone sits one base away, suggesting this may be a read error. This sequence joins TRBV7-3 and TRBJ1-5, with D tentatively TRBD1 (6 bases). Deletions cut 2 bases from V and 7 bases from J, with 9 bases between. The CDR3 is made up of 13 amino acids. The V gene's germline CDR1 is SGHTA and CDR2 FQGTGA. The CDR3 region is CASSLAGEQPQHF. The CDR3 nucleotides are TGTGCCAGCAGCTTAGCAGGGGAACAGCCCCAGCATTTT.

This clonotype was counted only a few times. The gene calls are TRBV19 and TRBJ2-7; 8 bases agree with TRBD1. Trimming cost V 4 bases and J 5 bases; bases outside gene matches: 4. The CDR3 covers 13 residues. Germline V lookup: CDR1 LNHDA, CDR2 SQIVND (reference sequence). DNA for the CDR3: TGTGCCAGTAGTAACAGGGGGAGAGACGAGCAGTACTTC. This gives the protein CASSNRGRDEQYF. The full variable domain, its missing parts supplied by reference TRBV19 and TRBJ2-7, is DGGITQSPKYLFRKEGQNVTLSCEQNLNHDAMYWYRQDPGQGLRLIYYSQIVNDFQKGDIAEGYSVSREKKESFPLTVTSAQKNPTAFYLCASSNRGRDEQYFGPGTRLTVT.

There are a few counts of this clonotype. The CDR3 sequence: CASSQWDRYEQYF. As DNA, the CDR3 is TGCGCCAGCAGCCAATGGGACCGCTACGAGCAGTACTTC. The chain has TRBV4-3 and TRBJ2-7; D possibly matches TRBD1 or TRBD2 (5 bases each). Germline values: CDR1 LGHNA, CDR2 YSLEER. The CDR3 is 13 residues long. Deletions cut 2 bases from V and 3 bases from J, with 8 bases between.

V and J are TRBV2 and TRBJ1-1; TRBD1 matches 9 bases. The CDR3 contains 15 residues. Germline CDR1 SNHLY, CDR2 FYNNEI. After removal of 7 bases from V and 0 bases from J, the junction contained 6 bases not matched to a gene. For the CDR3, the DNA is TGTGCCAGCATCAGGGACAGGGCAGTGAACACTGAAGCTTTCTTT. This encodes CASIRDRAVNTEAFF.

The J gene is TRBJ2-1, the V gene TRBV20-1; D not certain. Trimming shortened V by 2 bases and J by 1 base, and 6 bases separated the two germline ends. Per the germline V gene, CDR1 is DFQATT and CDR2 is SNEGSKA (reference sequence). This CDR3 region has 13 residues. The CDR3 DNA sequence: TGCAGTGCTAGAACTATTTCCTACAATGAGCAGTTCTTC. This translates into CSARTISYNEQFF.

This clonotype has a single count. The chain employs TRBV12-3 or TRBV12-4 and TRBJ1-2, with a possible D match to TRBD1 (5 bases). This CDR3 is 13 amino acids long. The V gene lost 4 bases and the J gene lost 8 bases, with 14 bases spanning the gap. This CDR3 reads CASSWTSPGGYTF. CDR3 bases: TGTGCCAGCAGTTGGACAAGTCCCGGAGGCTACACCTTC.

This chain's CDR3 is CASSPLRTMQETQYF. The CDR3 nucleotides are TGTGCCAGCTCACCACTTCGGACTATGCAAGAGACCCAGTACTTC. V is TRBV18 and J is TRBJ2-5, with a tentative D call TRBD2 (6 bases). Germline V gene data show CDR1 as KGHSH and CDR2 as LQKENI. CDR3 size: 15 residues. The V and J ends lost 1 base and 2 bases respectively, with 11 bases between them.

Concerning this clonotype: Germline and junction disagree at one end, which may indicate a read error. The chain joins TRBV2 to TRBJ2-2, with D tentatively TRBD1 (7 bases). The length of the CDR3 is 16 residues. The V gene's germline CDR1 is SNHLY and CDR2 FYNNEI. This CDR3 is CASRDYRGPNTGELFF. The DNA of the CDR3 is TGTGCCAGCAGGGACTACAGGGGCCCGAATACCGGGGAGCTGTTTTTT. Full variable domain (remainder filled in from reference TRBV2 and TRBJ2-2): EPEVTQTPSHQVTQMGQEVILRCVPISNHLYFYWYRQILGQKVEFLVSFYNNEISEKSEIFDDQFSVERPDGSNFTLKIRSTKLEDSAMYFCASRDYRGPNTGELFFGEGSRLTVL.

The J gene is TRBJ2-7, the V gene TRBV29-1; TRBD2 agrees at 10 bases. The CDR3 consists of 13 residues. Germline-derived CDR1 and CDR2 are SQVTM and ANQGSEA. The junction had 2 bases not matched to a gene; V was cut back by 4 bases and J by 2 bases. The CDR3 is CSVVAGGTYEQYF. In DNA, the CDR3 is TGCAGCGTTGTAGCGGGGGGCACCTACGAGCAGTACTTC.

This clonotype was seen repeatedly, ten times or more. The chain employs TRBV9 and TRBJ2-3, with a possible D match to TRBD1 (6 bases). With 4 bases removed from V and 0 bases from J, the gap between germline ends came to 15 bases. The CDR3 is made up of 16 amino acids. Germline V gene sequence: CDR1 SGDLS, CDR2 YYNGEE. DNA of the CDR3: TGTGCCAGCAGCCCTCGACAGGCCTCTAGCACAGATACGCAGTATTTT. It yields the protein CASSPRQASSTDTQYF. The full variable domain, with the rest looked up from reference TRBV9 and TRBJ2-3, is DSGVTQTPKHLITATGQRVTLRCSPRSGDLSVYWYQQSLDQGLQFLIQYYNGEERAKGNILERFSAQQFPDLHSELNLSSLELGDSALYFCASSPRQASSTDTQYFGPGTRLTVL.

This CDR3 reads CASSRRLVSTGPSYEQYF. For the CDR3, the DNA is TGCGCCAGCAGCCGCCGTCTGGTATCTACCGGGCCTTCCTACGAGCAGTACTTC. J is TRBJ2-7 and V is TRBV5-1; D gene ambiguous. Germline V gene data show CDR1 as SGHRS and CDR2 as YFSETQ. Trimming pared 4 bases from V and 1 base from J, leaving 24 bases between. The CDR3 covers 18 residues.

This clonotype was observed a few times. This chain uses TRBV4-2 with TRBJ2-3, with TRBD2 matching 7 bases. This CDR3 comprises 12 residues. J was trimmed by 8 bases and V by 3 bases; bases with no gene match: 2. In germline, CDR1 is LGHNA, CDR2 YNFKEQ. The CDR3 protein is CASSQGGVTQYF. In DNA form, the CDR3 reads TGTGCCAGCAGCCAGGGAGGGGTTACGCAGTATTTT.

The V gene is TRBV11-3, the J gene TRBJ2-3; TRBD2 matches 14 bases. From germline, CDR1 is SGHNT and CDR2 YENEEA. Trimming cost V 4 bases and J 8 bases; bases outside gene matches: 11. The CDR3 sequence is 17 residues long. The DNA for the CDR3 is TGTGCCAGCAGCTCCCCTGGACTAGCGGGGGGTCGGGGTACGCAGTATTTT. It encodes CASSSPGLAGGRGTQYF.